This T cell receptor (beta chain) was recovered during a study of T cells in Graves' hyperthyroidism and ophthalmopathy. Patients with ophthalmopathy all had a Clinical Activity Score of at least 3, a NOSPECS grade of at least 4 and duration under 3 months. Based on clinical symptoms, serum thyroxine and TRAb, thyroid ultrasound and orbital computed tomography, diagnoses were reached. Amplified TCR beta CDR3 regions came from RNA transcripts. The TCR CDR3 was amplified in a first-round RT-PCR using the HTBI primer set. TCRdb reprocessed the multiplex PCR reads via MiXCR and lists one record per CDR3 protein. The table records 640,000 or so distinct CDR3 sequences, about 15% of them present only once. Input material: blood. This TCR derives from a woman in her forties with Graves' ophthalmopathy.

CDR3 nucleotide sequence: TGTGCCAGCAGTTTAGGGGTTGGTAGTGAGCAGTACTTC. This sequence encodes CASSLGVGSEQYF. V and J are TRBV27 and TRBJ2-7; D gene uncertain. The V gene lost 2 bases and the J gene lost 7 bases, with 12 bases spanning the gap. The CDR3 length is 13 residues. CDR1 and CDR2 (germline): MNHEY, SMNVEV (reference sequence).